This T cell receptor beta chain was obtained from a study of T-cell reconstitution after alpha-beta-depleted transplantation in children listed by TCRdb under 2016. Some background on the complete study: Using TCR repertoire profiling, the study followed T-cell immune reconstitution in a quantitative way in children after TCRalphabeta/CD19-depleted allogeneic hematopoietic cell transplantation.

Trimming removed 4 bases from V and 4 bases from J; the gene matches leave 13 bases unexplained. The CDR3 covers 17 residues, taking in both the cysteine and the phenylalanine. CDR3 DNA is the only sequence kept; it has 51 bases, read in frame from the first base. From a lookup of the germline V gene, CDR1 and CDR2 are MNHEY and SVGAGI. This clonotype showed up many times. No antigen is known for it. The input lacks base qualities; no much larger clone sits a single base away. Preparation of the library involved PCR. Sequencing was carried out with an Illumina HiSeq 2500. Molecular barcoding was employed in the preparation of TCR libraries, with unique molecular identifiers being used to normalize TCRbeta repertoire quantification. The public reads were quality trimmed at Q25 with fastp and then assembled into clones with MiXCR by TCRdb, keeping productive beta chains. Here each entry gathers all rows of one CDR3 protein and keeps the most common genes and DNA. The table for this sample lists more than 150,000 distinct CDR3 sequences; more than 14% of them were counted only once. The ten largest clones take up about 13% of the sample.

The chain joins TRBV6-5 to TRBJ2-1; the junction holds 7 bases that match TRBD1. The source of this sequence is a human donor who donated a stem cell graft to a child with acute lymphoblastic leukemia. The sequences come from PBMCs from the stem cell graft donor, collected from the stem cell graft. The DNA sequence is TGTGCCAGCAGTTGGGGGTTCAGACAGGGAATGTACAATGAGCAGTTCTTC. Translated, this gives CASSWGFRQGMYNEQFF.